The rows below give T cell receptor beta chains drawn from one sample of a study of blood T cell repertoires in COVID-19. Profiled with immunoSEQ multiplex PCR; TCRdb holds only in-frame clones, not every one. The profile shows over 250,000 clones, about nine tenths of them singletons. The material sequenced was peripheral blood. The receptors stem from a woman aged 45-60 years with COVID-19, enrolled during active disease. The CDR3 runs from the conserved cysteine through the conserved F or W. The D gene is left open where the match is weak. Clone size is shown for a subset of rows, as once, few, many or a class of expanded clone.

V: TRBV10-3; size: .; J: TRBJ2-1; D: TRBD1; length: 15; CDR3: CAISESGTGWYEQFF; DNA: TGTGCCATCAGTGAGTCAGGGACAGGGTGGTACGAGCAGTTCTTC
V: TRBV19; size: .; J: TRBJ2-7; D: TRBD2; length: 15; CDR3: CASSSKTSGSYEQYF; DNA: TGTGCCAGTAGTTCGAAGACTAGCGGGAGCTACGAGCAGTACTTC
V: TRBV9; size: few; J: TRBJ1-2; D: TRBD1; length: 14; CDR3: CASSPTDRGPGYTF; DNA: TGTGCCAGCAGCCCAACGGACAGGGGGCCTGGCTACACCTTC
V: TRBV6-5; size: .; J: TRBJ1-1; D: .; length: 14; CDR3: CASRPTELNTEAFF; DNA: TGTGCCAGCAGACCAACAGAATTGAACACTGAAGCTTTCTTT
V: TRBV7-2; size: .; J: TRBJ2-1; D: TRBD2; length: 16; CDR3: CASSSSSGSSYNEQFF; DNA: TGTGCCAGCAGCTCCTCTAGCGGGAGCTCCTACAATGAGCAGTTCTTC
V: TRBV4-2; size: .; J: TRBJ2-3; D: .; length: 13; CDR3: CASSHSSTDTQYF; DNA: TGTGCCAGCAGCCACTCCTCCACAGATACGCAGTATTTT
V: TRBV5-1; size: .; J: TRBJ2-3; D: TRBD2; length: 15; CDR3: CASSFATSFTDTQYF; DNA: TGCGCCAGCAGCTTTGCGACTAGCTTTACAGATACGCAGTATTTT
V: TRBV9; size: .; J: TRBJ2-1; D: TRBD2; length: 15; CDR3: CASSVETSGGGEQFF; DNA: TGTGCCAGCAGCGTAGAGACTAGCGGGGGGGGTGAGCAGTTCTTC
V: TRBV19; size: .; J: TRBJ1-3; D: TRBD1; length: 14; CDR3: CASRDGQGRNTIYF; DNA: TGTGCCAGTAGGGACGGACAGGGGCGGAACACCATATATTTT
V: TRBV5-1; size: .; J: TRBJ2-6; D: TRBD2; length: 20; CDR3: CASSFPRPGTIPSGANVLTF; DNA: TGCGCCAGCAGCTTCCCGCGACCCGGGACTATACCCTCTGGGGCCAACGTCCTGACTTTC
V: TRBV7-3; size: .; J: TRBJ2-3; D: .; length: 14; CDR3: CASSPRQSVRTQYF; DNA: TGTGCCAGCAGCCCCCGCCAATCGGTGCGGACGCAGTATTTT
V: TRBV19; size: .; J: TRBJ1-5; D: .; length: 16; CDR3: CASSTLLGSGNQPQHF; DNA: TGTGCCAGTAGTACACTCCTCGGGAGTGGCAATCAGCCCCAGCATTTT
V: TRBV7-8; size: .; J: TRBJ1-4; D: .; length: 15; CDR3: CASSLPRARREKLFF; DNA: TGTGCCAGCAGCTTACCCAGGGCCCGGCGGGAAAAACTGTTTTTT
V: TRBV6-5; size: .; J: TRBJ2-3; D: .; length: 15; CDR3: CASRVSELFTDTQYF; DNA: TGTGCCAGCAGGGTCTCGGAGCTGTTCACAGATACGCAGTATTTT
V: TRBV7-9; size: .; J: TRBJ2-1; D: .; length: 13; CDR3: CASSLSAWNEQFF; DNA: TGTGCCAGCAGCTTATCCGCGTGGAATGAGCAGTTCTTC
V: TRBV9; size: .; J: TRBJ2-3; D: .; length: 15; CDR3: CASSVDRGGTDTQYF; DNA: TGTGCCAGCAGCGTAGACAGGGGGGGAACAGATACGCAGTATTTT
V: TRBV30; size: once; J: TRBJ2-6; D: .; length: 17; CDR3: CAWTPLRNIAGANVLTF; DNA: TGTGCCTGGACCCCCCTGAGGAACATTGCTGGGGCCAACGTCCTGACTTTC
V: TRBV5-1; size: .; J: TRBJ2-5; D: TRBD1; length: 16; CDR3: CASSDSGTGGQETQYF; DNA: TGCGCCAGCAGCGATAGCGGGACAGGGGGACAAGAGACCCAGTACTTC
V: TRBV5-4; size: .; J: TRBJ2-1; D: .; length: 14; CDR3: CASSIFRDYNEQFF; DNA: TGTGCCAGCAGCATATTCCGGGACTACAATGAGCAGTTCTTC
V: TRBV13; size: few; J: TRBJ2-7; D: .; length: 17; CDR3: CASSLGAGRTGAYEQYF; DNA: TGTGCCAGCAGCTTAGGAGCCGGGAGAACAGGGGCCTACGAGCAGTACTTC
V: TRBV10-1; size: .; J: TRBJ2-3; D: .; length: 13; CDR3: CATAEKSPDTQYF; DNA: TGCGCCACCGCGGAGAAGTCCCCAGATACGCAGTATTTT
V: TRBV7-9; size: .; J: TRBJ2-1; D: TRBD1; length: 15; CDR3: CASSPGGSSYNEQFF; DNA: TGTGCCAGCAGCCCAGGGGGTAGCAGCTACAATGAGCAGTTCTTC
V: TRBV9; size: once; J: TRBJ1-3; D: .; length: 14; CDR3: CASGGADIGNTIYF; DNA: TGTGCCAGCGGTGGGGCCGATATTGGAAACACCATATATTTT
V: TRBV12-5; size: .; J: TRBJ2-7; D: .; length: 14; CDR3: CASGPTLYSYEQYF; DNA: TGTGCTAGTGGCCCGACACTTTACTCCTACGAGCAGTACTTC
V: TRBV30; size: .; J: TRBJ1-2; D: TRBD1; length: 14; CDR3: CAWKNRGNHYGYTF; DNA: TGTGCCTGGAAGAACAGGGGAAATCACTATGGCTACACCTTC
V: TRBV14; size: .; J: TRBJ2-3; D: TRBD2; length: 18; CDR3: CASSQVFLAGDLTDTQYF; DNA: TGTGCCAGCAGCCAAGTTTTCTTAGCGGGAGATCTGACAGATACGCAGTATTTT
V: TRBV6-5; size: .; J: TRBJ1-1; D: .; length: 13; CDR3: CASSRSRGAEAFF; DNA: TGTGCCAGCAGTCGGTCCAGGGGCGCTGAAGCTTTCTTT
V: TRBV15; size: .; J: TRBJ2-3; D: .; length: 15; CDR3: CATREGLTATDTQYF; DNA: TGTGCCACTCGCGAGGGACTTACAGCCACAGATACGCAGTATTTT
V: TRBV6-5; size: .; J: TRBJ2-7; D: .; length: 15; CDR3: CASTGRREGSYEQYF; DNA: TGTGCCAGCACCGGTCGCAGGGAAGGGTCCTACGAGCAGTACTTC
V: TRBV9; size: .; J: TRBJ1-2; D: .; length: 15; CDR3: CASSPTLGGVYGYTF; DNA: TGTGCCAGCAGCCCCACTCTGGGGGGAGTCTATGGCTACACCTTC
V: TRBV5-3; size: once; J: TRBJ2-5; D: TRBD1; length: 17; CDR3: CARSSPAGTGDPKTQYF; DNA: TGTGCCAGAAGCTCACCCGCCGGGACAGGGGATCCGAAGACCCAGTACTTC
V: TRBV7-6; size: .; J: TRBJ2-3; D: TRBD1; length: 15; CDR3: CASSSWDRGTDTQYF; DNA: TGTGCCAGCAGCTCCTGGGACAGGGGCACAGATACGCAGTATTTT
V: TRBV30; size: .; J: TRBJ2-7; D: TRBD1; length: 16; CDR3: CAWSIPGGGNDYEQYF; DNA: TGTGCCTGGAGTATACCAGGGGGCGGAAACGACTACGAGCAGTACTTC
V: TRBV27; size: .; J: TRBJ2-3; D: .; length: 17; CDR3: CASSLLDAGISTDTQYF; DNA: TGTGCCAGCAGTTTATTGGATGCGGGGATTAGCACAGATACGCAGTATTTT
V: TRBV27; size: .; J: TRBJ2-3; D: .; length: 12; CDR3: CASSLSADTQYF; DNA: TGTGCCAGCAGTTTATCGGCCGATACGCAGTATTTT
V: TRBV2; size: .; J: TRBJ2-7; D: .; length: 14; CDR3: CASSGGPVPYEQYF; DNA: TGTGCCAGCAGTGGGGGGCCCGTCCCCTACGAGCAGTACTTC
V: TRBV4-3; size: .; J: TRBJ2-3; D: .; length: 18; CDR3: CASSRSSFSGGSTDTQYF; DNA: TGCGCCAGCAGCCGTTCATCATTTAGCGGAGGTAGCACAGATACGCAGTATTTT
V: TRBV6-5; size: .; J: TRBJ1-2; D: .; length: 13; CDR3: CASIPRGAGGYTF; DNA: TGTGCCAGCATCCCCCGGGGGGCAGGTGGCTACACCTTC
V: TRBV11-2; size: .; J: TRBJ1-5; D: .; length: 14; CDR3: CASSRDGLNQPQHF; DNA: TGTGCCAGCAGCAGAGACGGGTTGAATCAGCCCCAGCATTTT
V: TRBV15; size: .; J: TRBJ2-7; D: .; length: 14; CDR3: CATSRGDISYEQYF; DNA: TGTGCCACCAGCAGAGGAGACATTTCCTACGAGCAGTACTTC
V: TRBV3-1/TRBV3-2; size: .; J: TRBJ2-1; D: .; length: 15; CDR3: CASSHNHGRENEQFF; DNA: TGTGCCAGCAGCCACAATCACGGACGGGAGAATGAGCAGTTCTTC